This T cell receptor (beta chain) is drawn from a study of blood T cell repertoires in COVID-19. Categorization into cohorts depended on clinical history that participants reported. The data were produced by immunoSEQ multiplex PCR, yet TCRdb's version contains in-frame clones alone and is incomplete. The sample carries approximately 330,000 clones, roughly 91% recorded once. The germline V gene encodes CDR1 MNHEY and CDR2 SMNVEV (reference sequence). The CDR3 is 15 residues long. V lost 5 bases and J lost 0; bases outside the gene matches: 3. This TCR derives from a woman aged 25 to 39 who had recovered from COVID-19. The specimen was PBMCs or T cells enriched from blood (not recorded which). The V call is TRBV27, the J call TRBJ1-3; 8 bases match TRBD1. CDR3 amino acids: CASSRTGTSGNTIYF. CDR3 DNA sequence: TGTGCCAGCAGTAGGACAGGGACCTCTGGAAACACCATATATTTT.